A single sample gave rise to the 8 T cell receptor beta chains below, sequenced in a study of T cell repertoires in cytomegalovirus infection. MiXCR, run by TCRdb on the reads, gives a single entry per CDR3 protein. The sample lists more than 400,000 distinct CDR3 sequences, about 30% seen once, with 13% in the top ten. Sequenced material: PBMCs. The source of these receptors is a human donor in good health (CMV status not recorded). Some clones in this sample may be carry-over from other donors' samples.

The chain has TRBV4-2 and TRBJ2-5; D not resolved. CDR3 size: 13 residues. Germline V gene lookup returns CDR1 LGHNA and CDR2 YNFKEQ. Trimming removed 1 base from V and 2 bases from J, with 5 bases in between. Here the CDR3 DNA reads TGTGCCAGCAGCCAAGGCCAGCAAGAGACCCAGTACTTC. As protein: CASSQGQQETQYF.

Only a few counts were recorded for this clonotype. This sequence joins TRBV5-1 and TRBJ2-1; 9 nucleotides match TRBD2. CDR3 length: 16 residues. The V and J ends lost 6 bases and 2 bases, in that order; junction bases with no gene match: 9. The V gene's germline CDR1 is SGHRS and CDR2 YFSETQ. This CDR3 reads CASKLRTSATYNEQFF. In DNA, the CDR3 is TGCGCCAGCAAATTAAGGACTAGCGCGACCTACAATGAGCAGTTCTTC.

This clonotype was observed a few times. The chain uses TRBV28 and TRBJ2-2, with 10 bases identical to TRBD2. CDR1 and CDR2 from the germline V gene are MDHEN and SYDVKM. Unmatched junction bases numbered 8, after V lost 5 bases and J lost 2 bases. The CDR3 is made up of 17 amino acids. The CDR3 sequence is CASSGTQREGNTGELFF. The CDR3 DNA reads as TGTGCCAGCAGTGGAACGCAGCGGGAGGGAAACACCGGGGAGCTGTTTTTT.

Written as DNA, the CDR3 is TGTGCCAGCAGTCTCGACAGGCTCTCCTACGAGCAGTACGTC. Its translation: CASSLDRLSYEQYV. The chain recombines TRBV7-9 with TRBJ2-7; tentative D call: TRBD1 (6 bases). There are 14 residues in the CDR3. The V gene's germline CDR1 is SEHNR and CDR2 FQNEAQ (reference sequence). V dropped 6 bases and J dropped 0 bases, with 12 bases sitting between them.

In its sample, this clonotype was seen a few times. V is TRBV5-1 and J is TRBJ1-2; D remains ambiguous. Germline CDR1 reads SGHRS; CDR2 reads YFSETQ. Between the trimmed V and J ends, which lost 2 bases and 2 bases, there was a span of 7 bases. The CDR3 loop spans 13 amino acids. The CDR3 region has the DNA TGCGCCAGCAGCTTTTCAGAGAACTATGGCTACACCTTC. Its translation: CASSFSENYGYTF.

This clonotype occurred many times. The V and J genes are TRBV7-2 and TRBJ2-1; unclear D gene. The germline V and J ends were trimmed by 1 base and 5 bases, with 6 bases remaining between them. The CDR3 is 13 residues long. Germline assignment: CDR1 SGHTA and CDR2 FQGNSA. The CDR3 coding sequence is TGTGCCAGCAGCTTAGGAGATGACAATGAGCAGTTCTTC. Protein sequence: CASSLGDDNEQFF.

This clonotype was observed a handful of times. This chain joins TRBV5-6 and TRBJ2-7, with a possible D match to TRBD2 (5 bases). The CDR3 is 13 amino acids. Trimming left V 2 bases short and J 2 bases short, with 8 bases between. Germline values: CDR1 SGHDT, CDR2 YYEEEE. The CDR3 DNA is TGTGCCAGCAGCTTAAGCGGCCCCTACGAGCAGTACGTC. Its protein is CASSLSGPYEQYV.

The sample holds a few counts of this clonotype. The rearrangement uses TRBV7-3 and TRBJ2-5; no definite D call. From germline, CDR1 is SGHTA and CDR2 FQGTGA. The CDR3 length is 11 residues. Trimming took off 4 bases at V and 9 bases at J, with 9 bases between the two ends. The CDR3 DNA is TGTGCCAGCAGCTCCCTTGGGGCCCAGTACTTC. It specifies CASSSLGAQYF.